The T cell receptor (beta chain) under discussion was sequenced for a study of cytomegalovirus exposure and HLA in healthy donors. Study-level points and caveats: Most TCR sequences were rare, but some public TCRs occurred in many donors.

A word on this clone: Its target is unknown.

The CDR3 is made up of 18 amino acids. J was trimmed by 6 bases and V by 1 base; bases with no gene match: 13. Germline V gene sequence: CDR1 SGHNT, CDR2 YYREEE (reference sequence). Generated by immunoSEQ multiplex PCR, the TCRdb table keeps only in-frame clones and is missing some. The table lists roughly 59,000 clones, almost 95% of them singletons. The sequence was collected from a man younger than 35 in good health and CMV-seropositive. Sequences were obtained from PBMCs. The V gene is TRBV5-4, the J gene TRBJ2-5; 12 bases are shared with TRBD2. CDR3 amino acids: CASSLQVQTSGSTKTQYF. The CDR3 bases are TGTGCCAGCAGCTTGCAGGTCCAGACTAGCGGGAGTACAAAGACCCAGTACTTC.